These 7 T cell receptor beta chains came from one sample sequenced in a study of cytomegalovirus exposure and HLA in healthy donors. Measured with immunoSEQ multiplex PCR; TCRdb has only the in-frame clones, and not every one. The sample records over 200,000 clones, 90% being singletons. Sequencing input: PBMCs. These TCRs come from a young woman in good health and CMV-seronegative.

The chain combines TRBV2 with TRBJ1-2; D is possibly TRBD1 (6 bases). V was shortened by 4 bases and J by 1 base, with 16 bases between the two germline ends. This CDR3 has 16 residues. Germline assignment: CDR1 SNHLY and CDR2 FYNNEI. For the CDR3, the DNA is TGTGCCAGCAGTGCCCACGGGACAAACTATAACTATGGCTACACCTTC. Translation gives CASSAHGTNYNYGYTF.

CDR3 sequence: CASERAGLNTIYF. The CDR3, as DNA: TGTGCCAGCGAGAGAGCGGGGCTAAACACCATATATTTT. This chain uses TRBV28 with TRBJ1-3; D possibly corresponds to TRBD1 (5 bases). CDR1 MDHEN and CDR2 SYDVKM come from the germline V gene. This CDR3 is built from 13 residues. V was clipped by 8 bases and J by 6 bases, with 14 bases between them.

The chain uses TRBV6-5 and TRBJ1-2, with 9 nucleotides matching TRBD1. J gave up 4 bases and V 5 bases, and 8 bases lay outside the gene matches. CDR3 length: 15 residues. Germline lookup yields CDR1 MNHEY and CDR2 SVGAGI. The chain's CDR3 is CASSPTGGTGYGYTF. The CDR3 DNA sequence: TGTGCCAGCAGTCCAACAGGGGGCACGGGCTATGGCTACACCTTC.

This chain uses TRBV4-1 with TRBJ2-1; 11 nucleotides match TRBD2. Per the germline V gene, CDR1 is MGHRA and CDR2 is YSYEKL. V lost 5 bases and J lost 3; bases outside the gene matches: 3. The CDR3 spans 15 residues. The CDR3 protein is CASSGTSGSYNEQFF. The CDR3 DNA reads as TGCGCCAGCAGCGGAACTAGCGGGAGCTACAATGAGCAGTTCTTC.

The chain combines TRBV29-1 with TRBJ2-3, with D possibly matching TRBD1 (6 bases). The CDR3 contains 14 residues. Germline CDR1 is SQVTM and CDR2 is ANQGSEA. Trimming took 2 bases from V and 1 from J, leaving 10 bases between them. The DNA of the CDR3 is TGCAGCGTTGAACCCGGACAGCGCACAGATACGCAGTATTTT. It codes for CSVEPGQRTDTQYF.

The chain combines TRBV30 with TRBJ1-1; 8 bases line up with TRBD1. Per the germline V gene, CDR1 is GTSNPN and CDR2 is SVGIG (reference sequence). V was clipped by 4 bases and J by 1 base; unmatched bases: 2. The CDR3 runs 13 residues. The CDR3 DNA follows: TGTGCCTGGAATGGGACAGGGAACACTGAAGCTTTCTTT. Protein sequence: CAWNGTGNTEAFF.

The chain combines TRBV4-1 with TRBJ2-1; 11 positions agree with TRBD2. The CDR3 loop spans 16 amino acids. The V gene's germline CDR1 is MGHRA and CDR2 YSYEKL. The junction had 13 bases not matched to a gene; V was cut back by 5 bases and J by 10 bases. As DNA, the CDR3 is TGCGCCAGCAGCTCCCTAGCGGGGGGCCCCGTTAACGAGCAGTTCTTC. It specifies CASSSLAGGPVNEQFF.